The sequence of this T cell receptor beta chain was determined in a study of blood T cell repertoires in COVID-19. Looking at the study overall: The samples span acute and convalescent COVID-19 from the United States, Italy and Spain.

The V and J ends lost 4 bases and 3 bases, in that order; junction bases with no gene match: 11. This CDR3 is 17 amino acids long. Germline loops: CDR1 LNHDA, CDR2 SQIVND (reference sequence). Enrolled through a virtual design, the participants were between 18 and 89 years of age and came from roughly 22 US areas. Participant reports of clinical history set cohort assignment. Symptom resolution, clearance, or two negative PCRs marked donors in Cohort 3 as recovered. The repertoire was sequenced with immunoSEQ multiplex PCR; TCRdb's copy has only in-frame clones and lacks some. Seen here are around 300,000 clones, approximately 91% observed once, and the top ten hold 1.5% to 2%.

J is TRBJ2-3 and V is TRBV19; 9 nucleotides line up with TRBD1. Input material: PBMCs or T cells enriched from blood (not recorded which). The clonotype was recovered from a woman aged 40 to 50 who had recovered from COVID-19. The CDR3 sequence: CASSRPLQGAVTDTQYF. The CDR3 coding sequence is TGTGCCAGTAGTAGGCCTCTACAGGGGGCTGTAACAGATACGCAGTATTTT.